Following are 3 T cell receptor beta chains from one sample sequenced in a study of CXCR3-negative and CXCR3-positive naive CD8 T cells. The TRB libraries of cDNA were built by UMI-labeled 5' RACE. TCRdb re-called the 5' RACE reads; one entry per CDR3 protein, DNA not given. The sample table sets out approximately 100,000 distinct CDR3 sequences. Sequenced input: naive CXCR3- CD8+ T cells from blood. Subset specified: CD45RO-CCR7+CD27+CD95- naive CD8+ T cells lacking CXCR3 (TNR3-). The receptors were gathered from a human donor in good health. Some clones in this sample may be carry-over from other donors' samples.

The V call is TRBV29-1, the J call TRBJ2-7. The CDR3 runs to 11 residues. Germline loops: CDR1 SQVTM, CDR2 ANQGSEA. CDR3 sequence reads: CSVESDYEQYF.

The CDR3 region is CAISESPRDVWSEPNTGELFF. The chain combines TRBV10-3 with TRBJ2-2; with no DNA, the TCRdb D assignment of TRBD2 cannot be verified. Germline-derived CDR1 and CDR2 are ENHRY and SYGVKD. The CDR3 is 21 residues long.

The chain recombines TRBV29-1 with TRBJ2-1; TCRdb's assignment of TRBD1 cannot be checked, as there is no DNA. The CDR3 totals 15 residues. Germline V gives CDR1 SQVTM, CDR2 ANQGSEA. CDR3 region: CSVDVGVSSYNEQFF.